Below, one TCR beta chain is given with its context. The germline V and J ends were trimmed by 3 bases and 7 bases, with 13 bases remaining between them. The germline V gene encodes CDR1 KGHSH and CDR2 LQKENI. This CDR3 has 14 amino acids. This sample is drawn from a study of cytomegalovirus exposure and HLA in healthy donors. In the PCR, 60 Vbeta and 13 Jbeta primers were used. Produced via immunoSEQ multiplex PCR; TCRdb's table is partial and in-frame only. The table includes fewer than 250,000 clones, 75% to 80% detected once. These donors, healthy bone marrow donors, were studied. The chain couples TRBV18 to TRBJ2-1; possibly TRBD2 for D (7 bases). This clonotype was sampled from a man aged 18 to 29 in good health and CMV-seronegative. Sequencing was performed on PBMCs. CDR3 nucleotides: TGTGCCAGCTCACCCGGGGGGCCCGGAAATGAGCAGTTCTTC. It is translated as CASSPGGPGNEQFF.